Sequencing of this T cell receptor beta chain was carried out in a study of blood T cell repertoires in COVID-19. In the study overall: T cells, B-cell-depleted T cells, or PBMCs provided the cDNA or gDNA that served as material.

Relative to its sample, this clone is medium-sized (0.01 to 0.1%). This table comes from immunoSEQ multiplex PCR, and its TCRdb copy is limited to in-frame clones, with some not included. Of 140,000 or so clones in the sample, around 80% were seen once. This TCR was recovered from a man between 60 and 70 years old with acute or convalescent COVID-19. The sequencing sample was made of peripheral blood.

The CDR3: CASSDSGEHTQYF. The CDR3 DNA follows: TGTGCCAGCAGTGACTCAGGGGAACATACGCAGTATTTT. The rearrangement joins TRBV6-4 to TRBJ2-3, with D perhaps matching TRBD1 (5 bases). V shed 0 bases and J shed 7 bases, with 8 bases lying between them. CDR1 is MRHNA, CDR2 SNTAGT, per germline. This CDR3 region has 13 residues.